These 17 T cell receptor beta chains were sequenced from one sample in a study of OX40 agonist ivuxolimab in advanced cancers. Assay: immunoSEQ multiplex PCR; the TCRdb copy retains only in-frame clones and omits some. The table includes around 48,000 clones, around 84% detected once. The sample in question was CD4+ or CD8+ T cells sorted from blood, obtained in a trial of the OX40 agonist ivuxolimab. The receptors come from an adult with an advanced solid tumor such as melanoma, head and neck, liver or kidney cancer.

The V gene is TRBV30, the J gene TRBJ2-2, with D maybe TRBD1 (5 bases). Trimming removed 0 bases from V and 5 bases from J, with 10 bases in between. The CDR3 is 14 amino acids. CDR1 is GTSNPN and CDR2 is SVGIG in the germline V gene (reference sequence). CDR3 residues: CAWSVPDRTGELFF. CDR3 sequence (DNA): TGTGCCTGGAGTGTACCCGACAGAACCGGGGAGCTGTTTTTT.

The chain employs TRBV7-2 and TRBJ2-2; 7 bases map to TRBD1. This CDR3 is built from 13 residues. CDR1 is SGHTA, CDR2 FQGNSA, per germline. Trimming cost V 3 bases and J 9 bases; bases outside gene matches: 4. The CDR3 sequence is CASSFNRGWELFF. The CDR3 DNA follows: TGTGCCAGCAGCTTTAACAGGGGTTGGGAGCTGTTTTTT.

This clone was observed once. This CDR3 is CASSFGLGVYNEQFF. The CDR3 DNA reads as TGTGCCAGCAGTTTTGGGTTGGGAGTATACAATGAGCAGTTCTTC. This chain links TRBV11-3 with TRBJ2-1; tentatively, D is TRBD2 (5 bases). The germline V gene encodes CDR1 SGHNT and CDR2 YENEEA. The CDR3 sequence is 15 residues long. The V gene lost 6 bases and the J gene lost 4 bases, with 16 bases spanning the gap.

This chain uses TRBV9 with TRBJ2-5, with 8 bases matching TRBD1. The CDR3 has 12 amino acids. Trimming removed 3 bases from V and 5 bases from J; junction bases left unmatched: 0. Germline CDR1 is SGDLS and CDR2 is YYNGEE. The CDR3 DNA is TGTGCCAGCAGCGGGACAGGGGAGACCCAGTACTTC. It is translated as CASSGTGETQYF.

The rearrangement links TRBV19 to TRBJ2-3, with D possibly matching TRBD1 (6 bases). With 1 base removed from V and 5 bases from J, the gap between germline ends came to 10 bases. The germline V gene has CDR1 LNHDA and CDR2 SQIVND (reference sequence). This CDR3 comprises 14 residues. The CDR3 sequence: CASSIAARGDTQYF. The CDR3 region has the DNA TGTGCCAGTAGTATAGCCGCCAGGGGAGATACGCAGTATTTT.

This chain links TRBV7-8 with TRBJ2-1; 7 bases match TRBD2. Germline CDR1 SGHVS, CDR2 FQNEAQ. The J segment lost 4 bases and the V segment lost 0 bases, leaving 15 bases of the junction unmatched. The CDR3 is made up of 19 amino acids. CDR3 DNA: TGTGCCAGCAGCTTAGCCCCCCGTGTCGCTAGCGGAGATTACAATGAGCAGTTCTTC. Translated, it gives CASSLAPRVASGDYNEQFF.

The V and J genes are TRBV5-6 and TRBJ2-5; D remains unclear. The V and J ends lost 6 bases and 0 bases respectively, with 9 bases between them. From germline, CDR1 is SGHDT and CDR2 YYEEEE. This CDR3 is 13 amino acids long. CDR3 loop: CASMATDQETQYF. The CDR3 DNA is TGTGCCAGCATGGCCACAGACCAAGAGACCCAGTACTTC.

The chain uses TRBV18 and TRBJ2-2, with TRBD2 matching 16 bases. V trimming: 3 bases; J trimming: 7 bases; junction bases outside the gene matches: 11. Per germline, CDR1 KGHSH and CDR2 LQKENI. CDR3 size: 19 residues. DNA of the CDR3: TGTGCCAGCTCACCCCCGGGGACTAGCGGGAGGGCCGAGGTCGGGGAGCTGTTTTTT. Amino acids: CASSPPGTSGRAEVGELFF. Full variable domain (remainder filled in from reference TRBV18 and TRBJ2-2): NAGVMQNPRHLVRRRGQEARLRCSPMKGHSHVYWYRQLPEEGLKFMVYLQKENIIDESGMPKERFSAEFPKEGPSILRIQQVVRGDSAAYFCASSPPGTSGRAEVGELFFGEGSRLTVL.

The count of this clone is one. The chain has TRBV29-1 and TRBJ2-1; tentatively, D is TRBD1 (5 bases). The germline V and J ends were trimmed by 5 bases and 5 bases, with 13 bases remaining between them. In germline, CDR1 is SQVTM, CDR2 ANQGSEA. The CDR3 sequence is 13 residues long. The CDR3 protein is CSVPGLGDNEQFF. In nucleotides, the CDR3 is TGCAGCGTTCCTGGGCTAGGGGACAATGAGCAGTTCTTC.

The chain employs TRBV7-3 and TRBJ2-1, with TRBD2 matching over 10 bases. Looked up from germline, CDR1 is SGHTA and CDR2 is FQGTGA. CDR3 length: 15 residues. Trimming cost V 2 bases and J 8 bases; bases outside gene matches: 6. The CDR3 loop is CASSLPWTSGDEQFF. Here the CDR3 DNA reads TGTGCCAGCAGCTTACCTTGGACTAGCGGAGATGAGCAGTTCTTC.

The V gene is TRBV18, the J gene TRBJ2-4; no definite D call. V lost 0 bases, J lost 0 bases, and 12 bases lay in between. The CDR3 loop spans 17 amino acids. Germline V gives CDR1 KGHSH, CDR2 LQKENI. The CDR3 region is CASSPPWAALAKNIQYF. Here the CDR3 DNA reads TGTGCCAGCTCACCACCCTGGGCAGCACTAGCCAAAAACATTCAGTACTTC.

The chain employs TRBV10-3 and TRBJ1-1, with 11 bases fitting TRBD1. Germline V lookup: CDR1 ENHRY, CDR2 SYGVKD. The CDR3 totals 15 residues. The ends lost 11 bases at V and 8 bases at J; junction bases unmatched: 16. CDR3 region: CASGQGAPGSGEAFF. The CDR3 DNA reads TGTGCCTCCGGACAGGGGGCGCCAGGTTCAGGGGAAGCTTTCTTT.

This rearrangement joins TRBV11-2 to TRBJ2-7; D tentatively fits TRBD1 or TRBD2 (5 bases each). V lost 3 bases to trimming and J lost 4 bases, with 22 bases between them. The CDR3 totals 17 residues. Looked up from germline, CDR1 is SGHAT and CDR2 is FQNNGV. The CDR3 loop is CASSFLSGSRAVYEQYF. CDR3 nucleotide sequence: TGTGCCAGCAGCTTCCTCAGCGGATCCAGGGCTGTGTACGAGCAGTACTTC.

The rearrangement links TRBV29-1 to TRBJ2-3; a weak D match, TRBD2 (5 bases). Germline loops: CDR1 SQVTM, CDR2 ANQGSEA. The ends were cut back, 5 bases at V and 5 bases at J, with 11 bases in the middle. The CDR3 contains 12 residues. The CDR3 is CSVREVGDTQYF. CDR3 bases: TGCAGCGTTCGGGAAGTGGGAGATACGCAGTATTTT.

This clone appeared once. The V call is TRBV6-5, the J call TRBJ2-7; maybe TRBD1 (5 bases). This CDR3 is 14 amino acids long. Trimming cost V 0 bases and J 3 bases, with 9 bases left between them. From germline, CDR1 is MNHEY and CDR2 SVGAGI. The DNA for the CDR3 is TGTGCCAGCAGTTACTCCCAGGGATTCTACGAGCAGTACTTC. It codes for CASSYSQGFYEQYF.

The J gene is TRBJ1-2, the V gene TRBV5-1, with D possibly being TRBD1 (5 bases). CDR1 SGHRS and CDR2 YFSETQ come from the germline V gene. The length of the CDR3 is 13 residues. V gave up 2 bases and J gave up 5 bases, with 10 bases separating them. As DNA, the CDR3 is TGCGCCAGCAGCTTTGGGGCAGCTTATGGCTACACCTTC. Amino acids: CASSFGAAYGYTF.

Written as DNA, the CDR3 is TGTGCCAGCAGCTTGAGCCAACAAGAGACCCAGTACTTC. Amino acids: CASSLSQQETQYF. This chain links TRBV5-4 with TRBJ2-5; no firm D call. CDR1 is SGHNT and CDR2 is YYREEE in the germline V gene (reference sequence). The CDR3 runs 13 residues. Trimming shortened V by 1 base and J by 2 bases, and 6 bases separated the two germline ends.